At least ten counts were recorded for the clone carrying this T cell receptor (beta chain). Antigen specificity is unknown. The germline gene is not matched at one end of the junction; a read error may be the cause. This CDR3 has 16 amino acids. These data originate in a study of metastatic and nonmetastatic thyroid tumors. Background on the study: Comparison of repertoires was carried out across blood and tumor or nodule tissue from malignant and benign thyroid patients. Findings and caveats of the study: Compared with benign nodules, malignant thyroid tumors were reported to have significantly higher TCR beta diversity in both blood and tumor.

In the study's own analysis: The distant-metastasis classifier for papillary thyroid cancer was built from CDR3 differences across clinicopathological groups. Using MiXCR, TCRdb reanalyzed the PCR reads. The V and J calls were determined by TCRdb, not by the authors. The sample holds some 33,000 clones, about a sixth seen once. Ahead of thyroid surgery, no patient had received treatment of any kind. Sequencing was performed on blood. This chain links TRBV12-3 or TRBV12-4 with TRBJ2-1, with 8 bases aligning to TRBD2. This receptor was obtained from a female donor with papillary thyroid cancer or a benign thyroid nodule (not recorded which). Some clones in this sample may be carry-over from other donors' samples. CDR3 nucleotide sequence: TGTGCCAGCAGTCACACTAGCGGAATCTCCGACAATGAGCAGTTCTTC. This encodes CASSHTSGISDNEQFF.